A selection of T cell receptor beta chains follows, all from one sample in a study of cytomegalovirus exposure and HLA in healthy donors. TCRdb's table, derived via immunoSEQ multiplex PCR, lists solely in-frame clones and lacks some. Counted here are some 170,000 clones, around nine tenths occurring once; the ten biggest clones make up roughly 2.5%. Input material: PBMCs. Receptors originate from a man aged 18 to 30 in good health and CMV-seropositive. CDR3s include the opening cysteine and the closing phenylalanine or tryptophan. A D gene is named only where the DNA matches it firmly. Expanded clones get a size class; other rows say once, few or many, or leave the size out.

J: TRBJ2-6; size: -; V: TRBV6-4; D: -; DNA: TGTGCCAGCAGTGACTCTTCTCTCTCTGGGGCCAACGTCCTGACTTTC; CDR3: CASSDSSLSGANVLTF
J: TRBJ2-3; size: -; V: TRBV19; D: -; DNA: TGTGCCAGTAGTATCGGGGTAGATACGCAGTATTTT; CDR3: CASSIGVDTQYF
J: TRBJ1-4; size: -; V: TRBV19; D: TRBD1; DNA: TGTGCCAGTACCTCAGGGGGCCTGACTAATGAAAAACTGTTTTTT; CDR3: CASTSGGLTNEKLFF
J: TRBJ1-2; size: -; V: TRBV12-5; D: -; DNA: TGTGCTAGTGGTTTTTCAGGGTATGGCTACACCTTC; CDR3: CASGFSGYGYTF
J: TRBJ2-1; size: -; V: TRBV27; D: TRBD1; DNA: TGTGCCAGCAGTTTAGGACAGGGTCTTAATGAGCAGTTCTTC; CDR3: CASSLGQGLNEQFF
J: TRBJ2-7; size: -; V: TRBV11-2; D: TRBD1; DNA: TGTGCCAGCAGCCTATCGGGACAGGGGATCTCCTACGAGCAGTACTTC; CDR3: CASSLSGQGISYEQYF
J: TRBJ2-1; size: -; V: TRBV4-3; D: TRBD2; DNA: TGCGCCAGCAGCCAAGGGGGACTAGCGGCCAATGAGCAGTTCTTC; CDR3: CASSQGGLAANEQFF
J: TRBJ2-5; size: -; V: TRBV5-1; D: -; DNA: TGCGCCAGCAGCCTGCAGGGCCTCCAAGAGACCCAGTACTTC; CDR3: CASSLQGLQETQYF
J: TRBJ2-7; size: -; V: TRBV7-2; D: -; DNA: TGTGCCAGCAGCCGAGATCCAGCGACCTACGAGCAGTACTTC; CDR3: CASSRDPATYEQYF
J: TRBJ1-2; size: -; V: TRBV5-1; D: -; DNA: TGCGCCAGCAGCTTGGATCGGGACAAGATTTATGGCTACACCTTC; CDR3: CASSLDRDKIYGYTF
J: TRBJ1-3; size: -; V: TRBV10-3; D: TRBD1; DNA: TGTGCCATCTGGAGGGGGCAAGGAAACACCATATATTTT; CDR3: CAIWRGQGNTIYF
J: TRBJ1-4; size: -; V: TRBV4-1; D: -; DNA: TGCGCCAGCACCCTAAGAGGCCGGTTCGAGGAACCCACTGGGGAAAAACTGTTTTTT; CDR3: CASTLRGRFEEPTGEKLFF
J: TRBJ2-1; size: -; V: TRBV4-2; D: TRBD2; DNA: TGTGCCAGCAGCCAACTATGGACTAGCGGGAACAATGAGCAGTTCTTC; CDR3: CASSQLWTSGNNEQFF
J: TRBJ2-1; size: few; V: TRBV13; D: -; DNA: TGTGCCAGCAGCTTCGGGAGACTAGGCGATGAGCAGTTCTTC; CDR3: CASSFGRLGDEQFF
J: TRBJ1-2; size: once; V: TRBV27; D: -; DNA: TGTGCCAGCAGCCCGACATCCCCGTTTTTGTACACCTTC; CDR3: CASSPTSPFLYTF
J: TRBJ1-2; size: -; V: TRBV5-1; D: -; DNA: TGCGCCAGCAGCTCCTCAGGTGATTATGGCTACACCTTC; CDR3: CASSSSGDYGYTF
J: TRBJ1-5; size: -; V: TRBV5-5; D: -; DNA: TGTGCCAGCAGCTTGTCGTCGGGGGATCAGCCCCAGCATTTT; CDR3: CASSLSSGDQPQHF
J: TRBJ2-1; size: -; V: TRBV6-5; D: -; DNA: TGTGCCAGCAGTTACTCCTCTGACTACAACAATGAGCAGTTCTTC; CDR3: CASSYSSDYNNEQFF
J: TRBJ2-7; size: -; V: TRBV10-3; D: TRBD1; DNA: TGTGCCATCGGTGAGACAGGGGTCTACGAGCAGTACTTC; CDR3: CAIGETGVYEQYF
J: TRBJ1-2; size: -; V: TRBV2; D: -; DNA: TGTGCCAGCAAGACAACAGAAGTGTATGGCTACACCTTC; CDR3: CASKTTEVYGYTF
J: TRBJ2-7; size: -; V: TRBV5-1; D: -; DNA: TGCGCCAGCAGCTTGTCCCCGACAGCAACCTACGAGCAGTACTTC; CDR3: CASSLSPTATYEQYF
J: TRBJ2-7; size: -; V: TRBV5-1; D: -; DNA: TGCGCCAGCAGCTTGGACCCGGGGAGCGAGCAGTACTTC; CDR3: CASSLDPGSEQYF
J: TRBJ2-6; size: -; V: TRBV4-2; D: TRBD2; DNA: TGTGCCAGCAGCCAGACGACTAGCGGGAGTGGTGGGGCCAACGTCCTGACTTTC; CDR3: CASSQTTSGSGGANVLTF
J: TRBJ2-1; size: -; V: TRBV28; D: -; DNA: TGTGCCAGCAGTTTATACAGGGTGGAGAAGGGTGAGCAGTTCTTC; CDR3: CASSLYRVEKGEQFF
J: TRBJ2-7; size: once; V: TRBV11-2; D: -; DNA: TGTGCCAGCAGCTTAGCTCTTTTTTCGGGAGAGCAGTACTTC; CDR3: CASSLALFSGEQYF
J: TRBJ1-1; size: -; V: TRBV29-1; D: -; DNA: TGCAGCGTTGAAGGAGGCACTCAACCCCTGGGAGCTTTCTTT; CDR3: CSVEGGTQPLGAFF
J: TRBJ2-1; size: -; V: TRBV9; D: -; DNA: TGTGCCAGCAGCCTGTGGGCAGCGGGTGTTAATGAGCAGTTCTTC; CDR3: CASSLWAAGVNEQFF
J: TRBJ1-1; size: -; V: TRBV19; D: -; DNA: TGTGCCAGTAGTATGGTCGCGGGCACTGAAGCTTTCTTT; CDR3: CASSMVAGTEAFF
J: TRBJ1-2; size: few; V: TRBV30; D: -; DNA: TGTGCCTGGAGTCCAGGCTCGTTTGGCTACACCTTC; CDR3: CAWSPGSFGYTF
J: TRBJ1-2; size: -; V: TRBV7-2; D: -; DNA: TGTGCCAGCAGCTTCAGAATGGGCTACACCTTC; CDR3: CASSFRMGYTF
J: TRBJ2-7; size: -; V: TRBV6-6; D: -; DNA: TGTGCCAGCAGTCTAGTCTGGGAGCAGTACTTC; CDR3: CASSLVWEQYF
J: TRBJ2-1; size: -; V: TRBV25-1; D: -; DNA: TGTGCCAGCGGGGGCTTTGGATACAATGAGCAGTTCTTC; CDR3: CASGGFGYNEQFF
J: TRBJ1-3; size: -; V: TRBV7-9; D: -; DNA: TGTGCCAGCAGCCACAACAGGGACTCTGGAAACACCATATATTTT; CDR3: CASSHNRDSGNTIYF